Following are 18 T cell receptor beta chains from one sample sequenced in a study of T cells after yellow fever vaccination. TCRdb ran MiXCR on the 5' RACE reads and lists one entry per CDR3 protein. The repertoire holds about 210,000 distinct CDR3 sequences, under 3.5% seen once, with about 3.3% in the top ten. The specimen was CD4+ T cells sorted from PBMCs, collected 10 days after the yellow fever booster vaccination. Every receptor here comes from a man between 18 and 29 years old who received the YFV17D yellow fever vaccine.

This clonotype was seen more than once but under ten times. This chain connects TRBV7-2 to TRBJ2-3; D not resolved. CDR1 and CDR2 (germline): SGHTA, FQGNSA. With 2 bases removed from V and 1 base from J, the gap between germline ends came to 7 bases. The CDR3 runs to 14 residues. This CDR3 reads CASSLNARTDTQYF. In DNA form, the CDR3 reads TGTGCCAGCAGCTTAAATGCGCGCACAGATACGCAGTATTTT.

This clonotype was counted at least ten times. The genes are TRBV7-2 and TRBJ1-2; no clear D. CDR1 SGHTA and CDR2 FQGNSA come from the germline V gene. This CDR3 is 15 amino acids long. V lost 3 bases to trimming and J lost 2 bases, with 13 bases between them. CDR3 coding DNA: TGTGCCAGCAGCTTGGCCCTCGCGGGAAACTATGGCTACACCTTC. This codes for CASSLALAGNYGYTF.

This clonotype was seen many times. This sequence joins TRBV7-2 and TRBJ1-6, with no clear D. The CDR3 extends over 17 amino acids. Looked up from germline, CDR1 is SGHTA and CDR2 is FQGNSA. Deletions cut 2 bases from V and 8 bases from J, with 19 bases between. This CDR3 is CASSLNRGLVPYSPLHF. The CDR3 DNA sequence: TGTGCCAGCAGCTTAAACCGAGGCCTAGTCCCCTATTCACCCCTCCACTTT.

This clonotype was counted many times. CDR3 sequence reads: CASSPRRATYNEQFF. For the CDR3, the DNA is TGTGCCAGCAGCCCCCGACGGGCCACCTACAATGAGCAGTTCTTC. The chain carries TRBV11-1 and TRBJ2-1; D is unresolved. CDR3 length: 15 residues. The ends were cut back, 5 bases at V and 2 bases at J, with 13 bases in the middle. Germline V CDR1 and CDR2: SGHAT, FQDESV (reference sequence).

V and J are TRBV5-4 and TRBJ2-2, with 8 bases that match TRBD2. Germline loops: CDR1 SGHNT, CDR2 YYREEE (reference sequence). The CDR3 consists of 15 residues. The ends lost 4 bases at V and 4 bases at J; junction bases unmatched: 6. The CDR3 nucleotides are TGTGCCAGCAGCATAGCGGGACGGCTCACCGGGGAGCTGTTTTTT. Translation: CASSIAGRLTGELFF.

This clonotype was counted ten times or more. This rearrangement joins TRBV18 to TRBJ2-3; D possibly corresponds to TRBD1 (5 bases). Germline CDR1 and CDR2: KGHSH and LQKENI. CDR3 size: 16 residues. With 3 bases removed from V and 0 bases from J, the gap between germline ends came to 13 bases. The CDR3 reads CASSPWGGASTDTQYF. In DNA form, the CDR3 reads TGTGCCAGCTCACCTTGGGGCGGAGCTAGCACAGATACGCAGTATTTT.

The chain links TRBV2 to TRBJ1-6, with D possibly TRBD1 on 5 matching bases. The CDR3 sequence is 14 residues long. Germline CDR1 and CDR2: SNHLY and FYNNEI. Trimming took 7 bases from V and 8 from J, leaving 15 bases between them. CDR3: CASNFPGKDSPLHF. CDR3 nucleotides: TGTGCCAGCAATTTTCCAGGGAAGGATTCACCCCTCCACTTT.

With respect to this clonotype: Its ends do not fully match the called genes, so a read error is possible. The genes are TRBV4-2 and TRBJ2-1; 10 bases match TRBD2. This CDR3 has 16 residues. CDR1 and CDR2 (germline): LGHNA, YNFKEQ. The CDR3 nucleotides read TGTGCCAGCGGCCAAGTAAGCGGGGGGGGTAACAATGAGCAGTTCTTC. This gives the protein CASGQVSGGGNNEQFF.

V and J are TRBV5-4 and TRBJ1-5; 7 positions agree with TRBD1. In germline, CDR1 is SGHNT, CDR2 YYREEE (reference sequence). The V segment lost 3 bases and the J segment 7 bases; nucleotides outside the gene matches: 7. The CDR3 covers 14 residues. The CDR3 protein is CASSYQGDSQPQHF. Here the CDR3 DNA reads TGTGCCAGCAGCTATCAGGGGGACAGCCAGCCCCAGCATTTT.

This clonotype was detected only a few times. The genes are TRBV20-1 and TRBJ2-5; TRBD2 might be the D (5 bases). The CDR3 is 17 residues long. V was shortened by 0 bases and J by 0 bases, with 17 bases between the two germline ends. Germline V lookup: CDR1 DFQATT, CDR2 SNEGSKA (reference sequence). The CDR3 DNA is TGCAGTGCTAGAGATCTAGTAGAGGGTAGCTACCAAGAGACCCAGTACTTC. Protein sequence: CSARDLVEGSYQETQYF.

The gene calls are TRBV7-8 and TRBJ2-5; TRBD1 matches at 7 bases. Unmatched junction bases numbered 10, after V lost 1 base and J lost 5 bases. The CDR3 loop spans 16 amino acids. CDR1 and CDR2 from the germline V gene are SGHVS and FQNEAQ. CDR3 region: CASSLGWLGTAETQYF. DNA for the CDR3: TGTGCCAGCAGCTTAGGGTGGCTTGGGACAGCCGAGACCCAGTACTTC.

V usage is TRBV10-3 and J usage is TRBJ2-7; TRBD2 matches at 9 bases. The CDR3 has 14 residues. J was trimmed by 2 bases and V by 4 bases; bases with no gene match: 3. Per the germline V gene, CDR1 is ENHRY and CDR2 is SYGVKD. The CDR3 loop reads CAISGGGATYEQYV. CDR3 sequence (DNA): TGTGCCATCAGTGGCGGGGGGGCAACCTACGAGCAGTACGTC.

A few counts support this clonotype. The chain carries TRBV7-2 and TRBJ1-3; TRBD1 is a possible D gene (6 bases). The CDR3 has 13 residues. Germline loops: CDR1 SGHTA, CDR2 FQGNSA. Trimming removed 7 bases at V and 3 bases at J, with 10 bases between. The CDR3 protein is CASTQGLGNTIYF. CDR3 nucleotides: TGTGCCAGCACCCAGGGGCTTGGAAACACCATATATTTT. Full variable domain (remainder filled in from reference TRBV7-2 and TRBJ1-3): GAGVSQSPSNKVTEKGKDVELRCDPISGHTALYWYRQSLGQGLEFLIYFQGNSAPDKSGLPSDRFSAERTGGSVSTLTIQRTQQEDSAVYLCASTQGLGNTIYFGEGSWLTVV.

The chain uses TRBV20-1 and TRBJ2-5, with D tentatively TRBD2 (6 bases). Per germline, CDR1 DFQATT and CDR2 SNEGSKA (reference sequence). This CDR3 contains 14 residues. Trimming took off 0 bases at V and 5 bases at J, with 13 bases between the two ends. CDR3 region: CSARDRLVGETQYF. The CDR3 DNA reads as TGCAGTGCTAGAGACCGACTAGTCGGGGAGACCCAGTACTTC.

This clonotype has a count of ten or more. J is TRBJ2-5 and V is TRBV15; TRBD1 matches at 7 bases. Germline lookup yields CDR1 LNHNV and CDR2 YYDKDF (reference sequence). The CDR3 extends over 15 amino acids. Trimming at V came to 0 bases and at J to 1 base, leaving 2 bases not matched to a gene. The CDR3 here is CATSRDPGGQETQYF. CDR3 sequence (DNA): TGTGCCACCAGCAGAGATCCAGGGGGCCAAGAGACCCAGTACTTC.

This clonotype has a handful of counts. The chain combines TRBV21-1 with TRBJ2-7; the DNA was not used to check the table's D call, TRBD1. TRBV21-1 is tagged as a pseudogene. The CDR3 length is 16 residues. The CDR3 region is CASSKLDSRSSYEQYV. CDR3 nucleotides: TGTGCCAGCAGCAAACTTGACAGCCGGAGCTCCTACGAGCAGTACGTC.

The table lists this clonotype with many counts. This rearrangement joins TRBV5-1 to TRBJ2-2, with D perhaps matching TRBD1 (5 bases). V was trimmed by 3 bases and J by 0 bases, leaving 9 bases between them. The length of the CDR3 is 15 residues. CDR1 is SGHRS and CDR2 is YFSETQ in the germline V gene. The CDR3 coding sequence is TGCGCCAGCAGCTCGGCAGGGCCGAACACCGGGGAGCTGTTTTTT. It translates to CASSSAGPNTGELFF.

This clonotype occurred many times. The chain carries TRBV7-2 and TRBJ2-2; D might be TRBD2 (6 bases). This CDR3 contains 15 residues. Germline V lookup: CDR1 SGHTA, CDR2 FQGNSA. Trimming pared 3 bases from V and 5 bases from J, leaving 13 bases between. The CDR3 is CASSFGGRVTGELFF. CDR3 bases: TGTGCCAGCAGCTTCGGGGGAAGGGTAACCGGGGAGCTGTTTTTT.